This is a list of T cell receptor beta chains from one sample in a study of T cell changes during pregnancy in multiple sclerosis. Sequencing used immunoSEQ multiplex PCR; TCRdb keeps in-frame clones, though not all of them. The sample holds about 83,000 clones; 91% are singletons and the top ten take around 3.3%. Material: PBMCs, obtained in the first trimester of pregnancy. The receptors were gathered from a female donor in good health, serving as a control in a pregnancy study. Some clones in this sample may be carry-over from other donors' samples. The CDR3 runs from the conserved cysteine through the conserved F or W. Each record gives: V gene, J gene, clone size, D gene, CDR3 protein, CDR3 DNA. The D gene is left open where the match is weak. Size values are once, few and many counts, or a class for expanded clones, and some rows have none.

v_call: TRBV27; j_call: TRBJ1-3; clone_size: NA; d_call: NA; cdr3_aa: CASSLISGISGNTIYF; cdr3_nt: TGTGCCAGCAGTTTAATATCGGGTATCTCAGGAAACACCATATATTTT
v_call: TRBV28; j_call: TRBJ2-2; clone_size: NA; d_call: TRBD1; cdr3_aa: CASSLLQTGDTGELFF; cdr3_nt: TGTGCCAGCAGTTTACTACAAACAGGGGACACCGGGGAGCTGTTTTTT
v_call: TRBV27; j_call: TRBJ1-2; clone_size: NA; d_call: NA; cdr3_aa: CASSLRGNYGYTF; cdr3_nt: TGTGCCAGCAGTTTAAGGGGAAACTATGGCTACACCTTC
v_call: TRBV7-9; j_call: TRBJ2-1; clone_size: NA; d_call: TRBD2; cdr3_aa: CASSRTSGSSYNEQFF; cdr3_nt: TGTGCCAGCAGCAGGACTAGCGGGTCCTCCTACAATGAGCAGTTCTTC
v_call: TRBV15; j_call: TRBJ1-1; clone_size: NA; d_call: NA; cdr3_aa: CATSMGGAGTEAFF; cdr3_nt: TGTGCCACCAGCATGGGGGGTGCGGGGACTGAAGCTTTCTTT
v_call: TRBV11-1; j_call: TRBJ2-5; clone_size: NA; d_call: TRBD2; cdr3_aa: CASSLAGKREWETQYF; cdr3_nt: TGTGCCAGCAGCTTAGCGGGAAAGCGGGAGTGGGAGACCCAGTACTTC
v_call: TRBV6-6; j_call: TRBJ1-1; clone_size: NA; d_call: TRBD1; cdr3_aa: CASRKTGTGAFF; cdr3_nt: TGTGCCAGCAGAAAGACAGGGACGGGAGCTTTCTTT
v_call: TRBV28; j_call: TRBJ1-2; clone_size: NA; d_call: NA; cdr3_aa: CASSLQGRSYTF; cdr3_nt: TGTGCCAGCAGTCTACAGGGAAGGAGCTACACCTTC
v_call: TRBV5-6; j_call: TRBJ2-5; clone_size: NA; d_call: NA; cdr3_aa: CASSRRDTEETQYF; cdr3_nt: TGTGCCAGCAGCAGACGGGACACCGAAGAGACCCAGTACTTC
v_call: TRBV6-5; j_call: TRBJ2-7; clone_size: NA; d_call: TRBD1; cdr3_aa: CASSPRDRESHEQYF; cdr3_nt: TGTGCCAGCAGTCCCCGGGACAGGGAGTCCCACGAGCAGTACTTC
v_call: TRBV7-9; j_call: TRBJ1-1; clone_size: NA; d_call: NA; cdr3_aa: CASSLVVISEAFF; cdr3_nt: TGTGCCAGCAGCTTAGTCGTAATCTCTGAAGCTTTCTTT
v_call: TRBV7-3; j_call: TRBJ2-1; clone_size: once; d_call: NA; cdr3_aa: CASSLTTDNEQFF; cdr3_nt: TGTGCCAGCAGCTTAACGACAGACAATGAGCAGTTCTTC
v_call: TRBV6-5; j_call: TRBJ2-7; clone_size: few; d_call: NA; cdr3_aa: CASSYGGNVYEQYF; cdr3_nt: TGTGCCAGCAGTTACGGAGGGAATGTCTACGAGCAGTACTTC
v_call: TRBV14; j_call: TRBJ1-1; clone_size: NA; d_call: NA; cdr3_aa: CASSLQGGNTEAFF; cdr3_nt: TGTGCCAGCAGCCTGCAGGGAGGCAACACTGAAGCTTTCTTT
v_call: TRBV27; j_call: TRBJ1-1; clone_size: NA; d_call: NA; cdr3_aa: CASSFTGTNTEAFF; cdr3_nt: TGTGCCAGCAGTTTTACAGGAACGAACACTGAAGCTTTCTTT
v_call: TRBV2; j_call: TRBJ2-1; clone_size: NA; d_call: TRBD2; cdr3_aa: CASSSAGGLIDEQFF; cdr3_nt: TGTGCCAGCAGCTCAGCGGGGGGGCTCATAGATGAGCAGTTCTTC
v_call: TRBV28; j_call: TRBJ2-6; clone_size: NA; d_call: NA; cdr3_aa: CASSPGLSGANVLTF; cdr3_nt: TGTGCCAGCAGTCCGGGACTTTCTGGGGCCAACGTCCTGACTTTC
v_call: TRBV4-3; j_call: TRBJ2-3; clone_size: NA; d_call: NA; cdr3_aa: CASSPNQDTQYF; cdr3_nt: TGCGCCAGCAGCCCGAACCAGGATACGCAGTATTTT
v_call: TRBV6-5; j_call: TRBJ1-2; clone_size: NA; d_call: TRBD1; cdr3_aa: CASSLQGAGYTF; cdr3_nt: TGTGCCAGCAGTCTACAGGGGGCGGGCTACACCTTC
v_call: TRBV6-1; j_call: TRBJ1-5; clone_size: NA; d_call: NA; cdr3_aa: CASIHSGGQPQHF; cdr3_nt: TGTGCCAGCATTCACTCGGGGGGGCAGCCCCAGCATTTT
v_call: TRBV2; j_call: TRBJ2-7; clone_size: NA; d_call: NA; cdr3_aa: CASSDEGRQYF; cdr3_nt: TGTGCCAGCAGTGATGAGGGTAGGCAGTACTTC
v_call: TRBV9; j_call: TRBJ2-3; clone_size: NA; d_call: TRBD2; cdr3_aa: CASSYRTSGRGTDTQYF; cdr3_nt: TGTGCCAGCAGCTACAGGACTAGCGGTCGAGGCACAGATACGCAGTATTTT
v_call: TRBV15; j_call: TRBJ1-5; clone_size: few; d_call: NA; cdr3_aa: CATSSDPGGNQPQHF; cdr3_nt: TGTGCCACCAGCAGCGACCCAGGGGGCAATCAGCCCCAGCATTTT
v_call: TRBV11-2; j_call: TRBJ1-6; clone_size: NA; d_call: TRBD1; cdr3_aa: CASSASRGSSSPLHF; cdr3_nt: TGTGCCAGCAGCGCTAGCAGGGGGTCAAGTTCACCCCTCCACTTT
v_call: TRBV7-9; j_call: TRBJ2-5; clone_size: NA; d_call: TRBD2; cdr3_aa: CASSLVRLSGGPKETQYF; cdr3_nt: TGTGCCAGCAGCTTAGTAAGATTGAGCGGGGGACCCAAAGAGACCCAGTACTTC
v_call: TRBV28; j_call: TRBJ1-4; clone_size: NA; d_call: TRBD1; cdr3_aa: CASSTGTGGLTEKLFF; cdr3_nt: TGTGCCAGCAGCACCGGGACAGGGGGGTTGACGGAAAAACTGTTTTTT
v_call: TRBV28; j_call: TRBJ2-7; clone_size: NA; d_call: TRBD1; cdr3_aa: CASSTGQGSSYEQYF; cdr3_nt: TGTGCCAGCAGCACGGGACAGGGAAGCTCCTACGAGCAGTACTTC
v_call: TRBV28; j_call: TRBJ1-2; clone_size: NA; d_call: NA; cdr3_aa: CASSSQWQTQALSYGYTF; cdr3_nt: TGTGCCAGCAGTTCCCAATGGCAGACCCAGGCCCTCAGCTATGGCTACACCTTC
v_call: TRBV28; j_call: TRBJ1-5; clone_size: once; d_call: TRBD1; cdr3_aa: CASHRGSNQPQHF; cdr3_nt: TGTGCCAGTCACAGGGGAAGCAATCAGCCCCAGCATTTT
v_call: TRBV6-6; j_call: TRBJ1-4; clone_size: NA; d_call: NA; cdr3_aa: CASSYSGRNNEKLFF; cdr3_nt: TGTGCCAGCAGTTACTCGGGGAGGAATAATGAAAAACTGTTTTTT
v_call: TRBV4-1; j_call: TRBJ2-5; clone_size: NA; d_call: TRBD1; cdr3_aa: CASSPNPGQGGETQYF; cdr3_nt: TGCGCCAGCAGCCCGAACCCGGGACAGGGCGGAGAGACCCAGTACTTC
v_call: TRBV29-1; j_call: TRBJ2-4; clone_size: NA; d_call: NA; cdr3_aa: CSVEGEGGNIQYF; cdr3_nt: TGCAGCGTTGAGGGGGAAGGAGGGAACATTCAGTACTTC
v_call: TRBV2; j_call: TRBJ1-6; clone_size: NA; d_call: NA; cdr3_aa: CASSEAGGASYNSPLHF; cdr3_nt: TGTGCCAGCAGTGAAGCGGGTGGGGCGTCCTATAATTCACCCCTCCACTTT
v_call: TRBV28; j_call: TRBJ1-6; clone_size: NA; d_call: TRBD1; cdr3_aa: CASRSPQGASPSYNSPLHF; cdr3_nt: TGTGCCAGCAGGTCACCACAGGGGGCGAGTCCCTCCTATAATTCACCCCTCCACTTT
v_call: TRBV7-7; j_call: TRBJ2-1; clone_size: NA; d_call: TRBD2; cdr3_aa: CASSLGLYGRGSYNEQFF; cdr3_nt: TGTGCTAGCAGCTTGGGTCTGTACGGGAGGGGTTCCTACAATGAGCAGTTCTTC
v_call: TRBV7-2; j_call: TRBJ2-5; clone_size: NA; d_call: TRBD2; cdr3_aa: CASSPERTSGSPLWETQYF; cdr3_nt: TGTGCCAGCAGCCCCGAGAGGACTAGCGGGAGCCCCTTGTGGGAGACCCAGTACTTC
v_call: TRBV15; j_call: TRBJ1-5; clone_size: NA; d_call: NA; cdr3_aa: CATSRDAGFNQPQHF; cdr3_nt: TGTGCCACCAGCAGAGATGCCGGGTTCAATCAGCCCCAGCATTTT
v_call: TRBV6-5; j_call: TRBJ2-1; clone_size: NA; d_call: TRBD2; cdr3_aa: CASSTSGSSYNEQFF; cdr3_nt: TGTGCCAGCAGTACTAGCGGGAGCTCCTACAATGAGCAGTTCTTC
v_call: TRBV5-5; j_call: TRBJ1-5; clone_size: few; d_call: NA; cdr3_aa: CASSLSGQPSNQPQHF; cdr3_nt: TGTGCCAGCAGCCTCTCGGGACAACCAAGCAATCAGCCCCAGCATTTT
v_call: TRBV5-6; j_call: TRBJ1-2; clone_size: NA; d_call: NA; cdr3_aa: CASSSGQWGNYGYTF; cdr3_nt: TGTGCCAGCAGCTCAGGGCAGTGGGGTAACTATGGCTACACCTTC